The clone carrying this TCR beta chain has only a few counts. Its antigen remains unidentified. Trimming removed 0 bases from V and 1 base from J, with 4 bases in between. The CDR3 is 14 amino acids. The germline gives CDR1 SGDLS, CDR2 YYNGEE. These data come from a study of OX40 agonist ivuxolimab in advanced cancers. Study background: A mean age of approximately 60 years, range roughly 20 to 90, was recorded, and over 65% were male.

Study-wide results and caveats: Among the lowest peripheral clonal expansion occurred in 0.1-3.0 mg/kg partial responders.

Sequencing was performed with immunoSEQ multiplex PCR; in TCRdb, only in-frame clones are kept and a portion is missing. The sample shows about 80,000 clones, around nine tenths of them seen only once. This receptor was obtained from an adult with an advanced solid tumor such as melanoma, head and neck, liver or kidney cancer. The sequenced sample was CD4+ or CD8+ T cells sorted from blood, obtained in a trial of the OX40 agonist ivuxolimab. V is TRBV9 and J is TRBJ2-2; D gene unclear. CDR3 amino acids: CASSVDRNTGELFF. For the CDR3, the DNA is TGTGCCAGCAGCGTAGATAGGAACACCGGGGAGCTGTTTTTT. Full variable domain (rest looked up from reference TRBV9 and TRBJ2-2): DSGVTQTPKHLITATGQRVTLRCSPRSGDLSVYWYQQSLDQGLQFLIQYYNGEERAKGNILERFSAQQFPDLHSELNLSSLELGDSALYFCASSVDRNTGELFFGEGSRLTVL.